This T cell receptor (beta chain) comes out of a study of vaccination and CD4 T cells after COVID-19 (dated by TCRdb to 2022 to 2024). For the wider study: Convalescent patients had a positive SARS-CoV-2 result on nasal swab PCR, and of these patients, several had mild disease and one had severe disease. Post-COVID blood samples were collected from convalescent patients a median of around 100 days after diagnosis, with a range of roughly 30 to 161 days. Control cultures used a CEFX viral epitope pool as positive control, an HIV-1 Nef peptide pool as negative control, or no peptide. Culture stimuli were overlapping spike peptide pools from SARS-CoV-2 and from the common cold coronaviruses HCoV-NL63, HCoV-OC43 and HCoV-229E. In roughly 10 COVID-19 convalescent patients and a handful of infection-naive healthy vaccine recipients, the spike-specific CD4+ TCR repertoire before mRNA vaccination was compared with the repertoire after mRNA vaccination. A few convalescent patients gave samples both early after vaccination (day 14) and late after vaccination (days 161 to 241). Post-vaccine blood samples were obtained a median of around 74 days after the second vaccine dose, with a range of about 13 to 241 days. In the convalescent cohort there were six males and four females, among whom were two Hispanic individuals, seven Caucasians, two Asians and one multiracial person. Participants received two doses of either the Pfizer-BioNTech BNT162b2 vaccine (n=8) or the Moderna mRNA-1273 vaccine (n=2).

The CDR3 contains 15 residues, cysteine and phenylalanine counted. The entry retains the CDR3 DNA only, 45 bases that are in frame from base 1. V lost 4 bases and J lost 4 bases, and the count of bases not matched to a germline gene is 7. CDR1 and CDR2 are drawn from the germline V gene (reference sequence): LNHDA, SQIVND. What this sample's time point label stands for: late sampling 161 to 241 days after vaccination in three convalescent patients. The meaning of the sample's treatment or condition label: approximately nine-day PBMC culture with coronavirus spike peptide pools or control peptides (ViraFEST assay). The study used the ViraFEST assay, which expanded antigen-specific T cells with peptide pools and then identified expanded clonotypes by TCR sequencing. Positive SARS-CoV-2 PCR tests in the convalescent patients dated from March to December 2020, before Alpha, Beta and Delta variants emerged in the United States. Each well held 1.5 million to 2.5 million PBMCs cultured with around 10 ug/ml peptide pools in IMDM containing 5% human AB serum and around 10 IU/ml IL-2. Half of the culture medium was replaced with fresh IL-2-containing medium on days 3 and 7. After about nine days of culture, CD4+ T cells were isolated by negative selection with the EasySep CD4+ T cell isolation kit. PBMCs were separated from whole blood using Ficoll-Paque Plus gradient centrifugation and then either used fresh or cryopreserved at -140C. Triplicate wells were generally used for each culture condition.

Overall study outcomes, separate from this receptor: In convalescent patients, a median around 83% of post-vaccine SARS-CoV-2-reactive clones were detected only after vaccination, and vaccine-specific priming was suggested by this finding. The median number of SARS-CoV-2-reactive clonotypes rose from under 25 after infection to roughly 38 after vaccination, but the change was not significant. Of the vaccine-specific clones in convalescent patients, 304 of 307, or nearly all, reacted only to SARS-CoV-2 spike and did not cross-react with common cold coronaviruses. The study included relatively few convalescent patients and did not analyze early timepoints after natural infection.

The library was prepared using PCR. DNA from cultured CD4+ T cells underwent TCR sequencing with the Oncomine TCR Beta short-read assay at the Johns Hopkins FTIC core. The QIAamp micro DNA kit was used to extract genomic DNA from the cultured CD4+ T cells. Oncomine TCR Beta libraries from cultured CD4+ T cells were pooled with unique dual indexes and sequenced on an Illumina iSeq 100. The study's processing was this. Non-productive sequences were removed, and CDR3s not starting with C, not ending with F or W, or shorter than 7 amino acids were discarded. Antigen-specific clonotypes were identified using the MANAFEST web application through comparison of peptide-stimulated wells with reference and other culture wells. To be called positive, a clone needed an FDR below 0.05, an odds ratio above 5, and a productive frequency above 0.1% in at least two of three replicate wells. Cross-reactive clonotypes were defined as significantly expanded in both SARS-CoV-2 spike wells and at least one common cold coronavirus spike condition. Levenshtein distances (stringdist) and unrooted phylogenetic trees (ape) in R version 3.6.1 were used to assess CDR3 homology. TCRdb trimmed public reads at Q25 via fastp, called clones via MiXCR and kept in-frame beta chains. CDR3 protein duplicates are merged, each entry listing the most common genes and DNA. None of the V and J calls come from the authors' own analysis; TCRdb made them. The sample includes fewer than 25,000 distinct CDR3 sequences, with about two fifths observed a single time. The ten largest clonotypes hold 25% to 30% of the sample.

Judged by its sample share, this clonotype qualifies as large (0.1 to 1%). Its antigen specificity is not known. Qualities for individual bases were not recorded, and no much larger clone is one base off. The rearranged chain carries TRBV19 and TRBJ2-5; 9 junctional bases match TRBD1. This TCR derives from a human donor who had recovered from COVID-19. The sample in question was CD4+ T cells from blood, cultured in vitro, obtained about 7 months after SARS-CoV-2 vaccination. The nucleotide sequence reads as follows: TGTGCCAGTAGTACCCAATACAGGGGGCTAGAGACCCAGTACTTC. Its protein reads: CASSTQYRGLETQYF.